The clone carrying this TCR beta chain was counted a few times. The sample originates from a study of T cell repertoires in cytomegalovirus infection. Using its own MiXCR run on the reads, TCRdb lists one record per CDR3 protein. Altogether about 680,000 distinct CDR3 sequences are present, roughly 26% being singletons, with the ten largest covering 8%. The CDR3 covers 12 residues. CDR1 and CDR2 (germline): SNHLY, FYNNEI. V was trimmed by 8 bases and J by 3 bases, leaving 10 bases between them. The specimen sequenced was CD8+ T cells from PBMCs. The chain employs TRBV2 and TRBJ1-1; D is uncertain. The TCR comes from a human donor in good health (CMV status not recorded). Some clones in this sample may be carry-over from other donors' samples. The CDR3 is CASDNWDTEAFF. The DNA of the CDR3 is TGTGCCAGCGACAATTGGGACACTGAAGCTTTCTTT.